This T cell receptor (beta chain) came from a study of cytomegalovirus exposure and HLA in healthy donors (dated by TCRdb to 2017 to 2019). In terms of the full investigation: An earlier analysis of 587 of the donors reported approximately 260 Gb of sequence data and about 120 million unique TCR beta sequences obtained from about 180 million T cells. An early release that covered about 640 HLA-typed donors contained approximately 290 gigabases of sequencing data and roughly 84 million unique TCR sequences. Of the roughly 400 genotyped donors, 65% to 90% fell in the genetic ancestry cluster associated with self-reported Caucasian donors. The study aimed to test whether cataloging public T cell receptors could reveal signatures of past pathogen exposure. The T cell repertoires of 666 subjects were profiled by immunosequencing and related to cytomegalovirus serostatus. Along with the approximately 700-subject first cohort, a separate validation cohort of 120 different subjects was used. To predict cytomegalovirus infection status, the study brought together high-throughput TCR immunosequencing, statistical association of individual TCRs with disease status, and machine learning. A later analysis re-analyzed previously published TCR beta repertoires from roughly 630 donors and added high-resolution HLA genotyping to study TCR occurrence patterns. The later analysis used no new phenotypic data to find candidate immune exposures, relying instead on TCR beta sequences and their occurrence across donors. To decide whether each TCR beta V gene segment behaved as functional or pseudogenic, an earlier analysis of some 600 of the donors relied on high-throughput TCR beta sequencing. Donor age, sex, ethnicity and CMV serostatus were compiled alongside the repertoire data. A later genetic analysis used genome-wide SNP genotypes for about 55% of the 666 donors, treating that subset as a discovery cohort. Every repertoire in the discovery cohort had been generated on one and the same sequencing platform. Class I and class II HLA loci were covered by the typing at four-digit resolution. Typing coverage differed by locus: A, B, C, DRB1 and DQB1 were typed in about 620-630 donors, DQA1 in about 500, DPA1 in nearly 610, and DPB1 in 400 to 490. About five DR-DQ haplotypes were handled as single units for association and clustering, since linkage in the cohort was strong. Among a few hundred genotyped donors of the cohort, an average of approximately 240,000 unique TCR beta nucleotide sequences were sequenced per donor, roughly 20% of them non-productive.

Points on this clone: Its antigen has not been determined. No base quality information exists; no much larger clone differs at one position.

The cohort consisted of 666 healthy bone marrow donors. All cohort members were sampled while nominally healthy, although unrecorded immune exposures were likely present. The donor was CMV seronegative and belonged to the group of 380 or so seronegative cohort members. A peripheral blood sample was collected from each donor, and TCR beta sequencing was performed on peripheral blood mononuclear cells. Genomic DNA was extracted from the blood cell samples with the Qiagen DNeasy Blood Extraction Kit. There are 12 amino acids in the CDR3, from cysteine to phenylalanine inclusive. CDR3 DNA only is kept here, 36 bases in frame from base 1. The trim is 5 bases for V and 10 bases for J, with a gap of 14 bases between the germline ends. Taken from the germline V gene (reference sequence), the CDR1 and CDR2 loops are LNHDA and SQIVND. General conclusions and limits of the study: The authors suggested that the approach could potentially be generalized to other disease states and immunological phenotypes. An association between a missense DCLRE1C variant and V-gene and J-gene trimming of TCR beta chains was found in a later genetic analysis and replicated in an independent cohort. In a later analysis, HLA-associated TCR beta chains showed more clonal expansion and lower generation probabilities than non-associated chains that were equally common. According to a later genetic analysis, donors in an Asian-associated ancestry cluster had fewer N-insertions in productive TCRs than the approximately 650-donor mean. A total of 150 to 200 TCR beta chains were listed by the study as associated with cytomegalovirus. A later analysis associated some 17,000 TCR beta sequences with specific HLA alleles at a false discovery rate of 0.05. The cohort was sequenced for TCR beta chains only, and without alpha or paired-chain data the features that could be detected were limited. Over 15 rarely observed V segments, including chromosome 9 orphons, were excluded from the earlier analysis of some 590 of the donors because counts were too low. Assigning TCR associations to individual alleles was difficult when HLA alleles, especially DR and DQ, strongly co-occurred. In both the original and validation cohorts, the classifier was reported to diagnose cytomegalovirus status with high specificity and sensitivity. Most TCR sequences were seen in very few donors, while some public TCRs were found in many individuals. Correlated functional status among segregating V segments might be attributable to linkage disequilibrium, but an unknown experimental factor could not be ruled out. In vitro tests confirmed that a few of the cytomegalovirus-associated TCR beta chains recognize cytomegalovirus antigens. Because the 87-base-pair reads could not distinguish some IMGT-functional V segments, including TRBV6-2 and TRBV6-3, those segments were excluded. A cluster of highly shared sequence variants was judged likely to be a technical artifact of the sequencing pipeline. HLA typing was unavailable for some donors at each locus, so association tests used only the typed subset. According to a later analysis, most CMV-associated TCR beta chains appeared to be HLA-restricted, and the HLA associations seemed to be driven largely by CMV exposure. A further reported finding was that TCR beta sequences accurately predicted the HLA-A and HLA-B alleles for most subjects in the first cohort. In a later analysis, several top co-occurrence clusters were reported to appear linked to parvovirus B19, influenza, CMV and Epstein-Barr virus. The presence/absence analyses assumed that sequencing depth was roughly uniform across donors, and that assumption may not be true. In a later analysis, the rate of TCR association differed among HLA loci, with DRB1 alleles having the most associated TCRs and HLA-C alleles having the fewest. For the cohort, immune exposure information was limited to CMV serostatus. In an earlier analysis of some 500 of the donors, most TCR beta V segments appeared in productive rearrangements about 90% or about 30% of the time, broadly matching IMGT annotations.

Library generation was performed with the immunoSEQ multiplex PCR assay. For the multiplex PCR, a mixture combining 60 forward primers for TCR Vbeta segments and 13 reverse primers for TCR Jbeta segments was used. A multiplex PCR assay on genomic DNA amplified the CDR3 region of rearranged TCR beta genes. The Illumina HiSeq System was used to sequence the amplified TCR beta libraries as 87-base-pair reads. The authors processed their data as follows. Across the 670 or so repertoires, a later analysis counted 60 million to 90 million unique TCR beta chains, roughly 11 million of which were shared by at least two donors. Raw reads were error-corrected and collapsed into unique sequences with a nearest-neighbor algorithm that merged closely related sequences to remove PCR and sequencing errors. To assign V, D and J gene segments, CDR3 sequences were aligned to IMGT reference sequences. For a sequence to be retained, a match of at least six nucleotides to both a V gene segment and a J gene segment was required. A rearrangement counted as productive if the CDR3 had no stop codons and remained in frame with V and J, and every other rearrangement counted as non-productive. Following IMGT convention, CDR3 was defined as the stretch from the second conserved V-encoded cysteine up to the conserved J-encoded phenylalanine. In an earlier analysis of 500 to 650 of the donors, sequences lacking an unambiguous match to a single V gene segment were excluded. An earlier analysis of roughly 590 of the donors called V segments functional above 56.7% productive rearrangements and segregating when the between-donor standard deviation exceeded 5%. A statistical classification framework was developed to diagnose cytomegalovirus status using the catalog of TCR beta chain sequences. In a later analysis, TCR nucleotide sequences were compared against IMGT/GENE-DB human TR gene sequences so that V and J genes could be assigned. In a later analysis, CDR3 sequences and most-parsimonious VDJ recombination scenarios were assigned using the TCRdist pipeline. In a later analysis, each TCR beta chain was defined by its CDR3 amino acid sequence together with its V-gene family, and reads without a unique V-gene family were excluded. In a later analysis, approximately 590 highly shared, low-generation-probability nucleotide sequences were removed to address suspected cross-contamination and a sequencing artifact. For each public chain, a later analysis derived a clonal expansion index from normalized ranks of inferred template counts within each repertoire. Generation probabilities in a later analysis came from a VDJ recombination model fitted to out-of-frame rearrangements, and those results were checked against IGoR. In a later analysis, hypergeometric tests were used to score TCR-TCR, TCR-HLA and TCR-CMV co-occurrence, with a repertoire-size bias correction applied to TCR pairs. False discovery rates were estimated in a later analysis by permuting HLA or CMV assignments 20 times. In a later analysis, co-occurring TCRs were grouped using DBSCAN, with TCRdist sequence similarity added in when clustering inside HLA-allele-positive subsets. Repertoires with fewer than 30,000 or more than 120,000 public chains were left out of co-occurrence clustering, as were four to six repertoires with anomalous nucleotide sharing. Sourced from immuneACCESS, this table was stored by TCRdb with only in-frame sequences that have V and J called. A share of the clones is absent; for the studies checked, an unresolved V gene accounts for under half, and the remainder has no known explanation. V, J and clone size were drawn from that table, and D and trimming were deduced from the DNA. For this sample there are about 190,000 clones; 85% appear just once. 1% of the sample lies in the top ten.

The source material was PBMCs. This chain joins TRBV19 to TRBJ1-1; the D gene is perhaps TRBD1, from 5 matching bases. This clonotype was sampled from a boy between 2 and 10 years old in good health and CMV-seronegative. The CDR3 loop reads CASSYLTAGAFF. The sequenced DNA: TGTGCCAGTAGTTATTTGACAGCGGGAGCTTTCTTT.